Given below is one T cell receptor (beta chain) in context. The data originate from a study of shared T cell receptors in the human thymus. Assay used: immunoSEQ multiplex PCR; TCRdb lists only in-frame clones, some missing. The repertoire holds some 660,000 clones, with around 87% as singletons. The sample also formed part of further work on human thymus T cells. That source adds: Corrective cardiac operations yielded the resected thymus tissue.

Sequencing was carried out using thymocytes. The sequence derives from a boy under two years old with a congenital heart defect.

The CDR3: CASSRPDRVGGYTF. The CDR3 region has the DNA TGTGCCAGCAGCCGACCTGACAGGGTCGGCGGCTACACCTTC. The rearrangement joins TRBV7-9 to TRBJ1-2; 7 bases align to TRBD1. The germline CDR1 and CDR2 sequences are SEHNR and FQNEAQ (reference sequence). Losses at the gene ends were 5 bases for V and 8 bases for J; bases not matched to a gene: 11. This CDR3 contains 14 residues.